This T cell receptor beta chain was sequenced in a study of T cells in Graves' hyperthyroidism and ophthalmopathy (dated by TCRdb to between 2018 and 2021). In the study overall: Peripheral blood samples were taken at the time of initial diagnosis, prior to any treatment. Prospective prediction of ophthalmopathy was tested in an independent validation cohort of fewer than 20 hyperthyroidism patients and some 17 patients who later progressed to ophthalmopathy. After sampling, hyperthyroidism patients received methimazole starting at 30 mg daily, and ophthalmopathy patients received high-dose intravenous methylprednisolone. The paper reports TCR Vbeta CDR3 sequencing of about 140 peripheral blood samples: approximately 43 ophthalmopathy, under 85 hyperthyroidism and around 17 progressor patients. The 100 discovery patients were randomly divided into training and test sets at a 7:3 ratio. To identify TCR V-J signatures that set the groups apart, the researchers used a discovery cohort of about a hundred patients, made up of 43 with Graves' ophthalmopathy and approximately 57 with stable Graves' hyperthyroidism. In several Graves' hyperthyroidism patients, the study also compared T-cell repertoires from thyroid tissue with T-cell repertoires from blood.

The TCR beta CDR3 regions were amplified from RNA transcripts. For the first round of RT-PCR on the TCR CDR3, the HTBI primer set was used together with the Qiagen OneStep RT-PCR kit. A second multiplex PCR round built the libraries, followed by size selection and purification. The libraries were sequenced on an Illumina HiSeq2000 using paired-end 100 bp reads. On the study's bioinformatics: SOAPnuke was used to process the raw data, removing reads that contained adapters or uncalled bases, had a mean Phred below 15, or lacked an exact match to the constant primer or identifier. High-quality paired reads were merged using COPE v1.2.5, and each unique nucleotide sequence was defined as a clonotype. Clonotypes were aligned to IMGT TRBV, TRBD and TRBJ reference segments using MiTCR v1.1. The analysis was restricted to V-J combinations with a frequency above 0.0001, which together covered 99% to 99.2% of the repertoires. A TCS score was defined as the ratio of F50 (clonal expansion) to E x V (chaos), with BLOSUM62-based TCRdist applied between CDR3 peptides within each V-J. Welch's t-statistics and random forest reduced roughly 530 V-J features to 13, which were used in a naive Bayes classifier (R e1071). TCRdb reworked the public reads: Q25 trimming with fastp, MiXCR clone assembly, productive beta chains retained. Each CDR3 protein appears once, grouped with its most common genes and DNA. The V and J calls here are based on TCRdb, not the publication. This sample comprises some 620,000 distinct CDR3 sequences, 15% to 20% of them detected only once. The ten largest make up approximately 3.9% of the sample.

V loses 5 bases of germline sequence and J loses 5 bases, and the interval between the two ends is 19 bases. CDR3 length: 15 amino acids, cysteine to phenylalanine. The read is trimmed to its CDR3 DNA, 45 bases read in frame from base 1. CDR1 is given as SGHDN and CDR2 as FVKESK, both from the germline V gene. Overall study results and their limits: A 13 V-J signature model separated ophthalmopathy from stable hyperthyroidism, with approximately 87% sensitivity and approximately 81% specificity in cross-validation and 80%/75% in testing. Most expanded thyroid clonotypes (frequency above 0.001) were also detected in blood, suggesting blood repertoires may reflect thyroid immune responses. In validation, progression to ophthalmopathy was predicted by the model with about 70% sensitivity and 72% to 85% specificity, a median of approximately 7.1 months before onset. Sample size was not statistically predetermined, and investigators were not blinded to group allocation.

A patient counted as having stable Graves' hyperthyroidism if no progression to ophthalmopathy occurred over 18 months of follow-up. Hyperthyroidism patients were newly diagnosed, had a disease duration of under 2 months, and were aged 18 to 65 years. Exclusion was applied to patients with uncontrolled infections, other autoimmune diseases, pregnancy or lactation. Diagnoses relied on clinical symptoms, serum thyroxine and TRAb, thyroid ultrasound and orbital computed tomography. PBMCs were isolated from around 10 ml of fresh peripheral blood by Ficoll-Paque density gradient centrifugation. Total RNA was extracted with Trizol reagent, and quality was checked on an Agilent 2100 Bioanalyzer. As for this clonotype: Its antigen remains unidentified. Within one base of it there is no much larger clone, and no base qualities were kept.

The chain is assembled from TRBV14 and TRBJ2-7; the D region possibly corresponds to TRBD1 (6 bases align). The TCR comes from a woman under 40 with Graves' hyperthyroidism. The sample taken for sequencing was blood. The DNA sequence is TGTGCCAGCAGCGAAACCCAGGGGCGAGCTGACGAGCAGTACTTC. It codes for CASSETQGRADEQYF.